A selection of T cell receptor beta chains follows, all from one sample in a study of blood T cells in healthy people across ages. Using its own MiXCR run on the 5' RACE reads, TCRdb lists one record per CDR3 protein. There are about 570,000 distinct CDR3 sequences in the sample; approximately 30% occur only once, and around 18% lies in the top ten. Sample: blood. The receptors derive from a woman in her 70s in good health. The CDR3 runs from the conserved cysteine through the conserved F or W. The order of the fields is clone size, D gene, V gene, J gene, CDR3 protein, CDR3 DNA. The D gene is left open where the match is weak. Not every row has a clone size; where given, it reads once, few, many or a size class.

NA	NA	TRBV11-2	TRBJ2-1	CASKSRPSDREQFF	TGTGCCAGCAAATCCCGGCCCTCAGACCGTGAGCAGTTCTTC
NA	TRBD1	TRBV6-2/TRBV6-3	TRBJ2-5	CASGRTGVETQYF	TGTGCCAGCGGCCGGACAGGGGTGGAGACCCAGTACTTC
NA	TRBD1	TRBV18	TRBJ1-4	CASSQHRDSEKLFF	TGTGCCAGCTCACAACACCGGGACAGTGAAAAACTGTTTTTT
NA	NA	TRBV6-2/TRBV6-3	TRBJ1-4	CASSYSIGRDSDNEKLFF	TGTGCCAGCAGTTACTCGATCGGCCGAGACAGTGATAATGAAAAACTGTTTTTT
few	TRBD2	TRBV6-2/TRBV6-3	TRBJ2-7	CASSYLPSGGFFYEQYF	TGTGCCAGCAGTTACCTCCCTAGCGGGGGGTTTTTCTACGAGCAGTACTTC
NA	NA	TRBV27	TRBJ2-4	CASSLRSTAKNIQYF	TGTGCCAGCAGTTTACGGAGTACAGCCAAAAACATTCAGTACTTC
NA	NA	TRBV20-1	TRBJ2-7	CSAREGYSYEQYF	TGCAGTGCTAGAGAAGGATATTCCTACGAGCAGTACTTC
NA	NA	TRBV5-1	TRBJ2-1	CASSPGQTDNEQFF	TGCGCCAGCAGCCCTGGACAGACCGACAATGAGCAGTTCTTC
NA	NA	TRBV29-1	TRBJ1-1	CSAAVGRTEAFF	TGCAGCGCCGCCGTAGGAAGGACTGAAGCTTTCTTT
NA	TRBD1	TRBV7-9	TRBJ2-7	CASSFDRGSYEQYF	TGTGCCAGCAGCTTCGACAGGGGATCCTACGAGCAGTACTTC
few	NA	TRBV11-2	TRBJ1-6	CASSPSLSPLHF	TGTGCCAGCAGCCCCTCCCTTTCACCCCTCCACTTT
NA	NA	TRBV14	TRBJ1-2	CASSQDFGRAYGYTF	TGTGCCAGCAGCCAAGATTTCGGCAGGGCCTATGGCTACACCTTC
few	NA	TRBV5-1	TRBJ1-6	CASSSTGGGNSPLHF	TGCGCCAGCAGCTCTACAGGTGGCGGCAATTCACCCCTCCACTTT
few	TRBD2	TRBV4-3	TRBJ2-3	CASRRRMLAGAGGSTDTQYF	TGCGCCAGCAGGCGTCGGATGCTAGCGGGGGCAGGGGGAAGCACAGATACGCAGTATTTT
NA	TRBD2	TRBV9	TRBJ2-1	CASSARRGAPSYNEQFF	TGTGCCAGCAGCGCGAGGCGGGGGGCTCCATCCTACAATGAGCAGTTCTTC
few	TRBD1	TRBV20-1	TRBJ2-1	CSARPPGQGHNEQFF	TGCAGTGCTAGGCCGCCGGGACAGGGACACAATGAGCAGTTCTTC
once	NA	TRBV6-5	TRBJ1-1	CAGGAGAEAFF	TGTGCCGGGGGGGCAGGGGCTGAAGCTTTCTTT
few	NA	TRBV6-1	TRBJ2-5	CATFHRFLPGQETQYF	TGTGCCACCTTTCACCGGTTTCTCCCCGGCCAAGAGACCCAGTACTTC
few	NA	TRBV20-1	TRBJ1-5	CSAGGGGNQPQHF	TGCAGTGCTGGGGGAGGGGGGAATCAGCCCCAGCATTTT
NA	NA	TRBV14	TRBJ2-7	CASSRGLGLRDSSYEQYF	TGTGCCAGCAGTCGGGGGTTGGGGTTACGGGACAGCTCCTACGAGCAGTACTTC
NA	NA	TRBV6-6	TRBJ1-6	CAIGGRGAPPLHF	TGTGCCATCGGGGGCAGAGGGGCACCACCCCTCCACTTT
few	TRBD2	TRBV20-1	TRBJ2-5	CSARAQRGLETQYF	TGCAGTGCTAGAGCCCAGCGGGGGTTGGAGACCCAGTACTTC
NA	NA	TRBV5-6	TRBJ1-2	CASSLPKSIGYTF	TGTGCCAGCAGCTTGCCGAAATCCATTGGCTACACCTTC
many	NA	TRBV6-6	TRBJ1-2	CASSYSGGDGYTF	TGTGCCAGCAGTTACTCTGGTGGGGATGGCTACACCTTC
few	TRBD1	TRBV5-1	TRBJ1-1	CASRTADRGGTEAFF	TGCGCCAGCAGAACCGCGGACAGGGGTGGTACTGAAGCTTTCTTT
NA	TRBD1	TRBV2	TRBJ1-5	CASSANGQGRQPQHF	TGTGCCAGCAGTGCGAATGGACAGGGAAGGCAGCCCCAGCATTTT